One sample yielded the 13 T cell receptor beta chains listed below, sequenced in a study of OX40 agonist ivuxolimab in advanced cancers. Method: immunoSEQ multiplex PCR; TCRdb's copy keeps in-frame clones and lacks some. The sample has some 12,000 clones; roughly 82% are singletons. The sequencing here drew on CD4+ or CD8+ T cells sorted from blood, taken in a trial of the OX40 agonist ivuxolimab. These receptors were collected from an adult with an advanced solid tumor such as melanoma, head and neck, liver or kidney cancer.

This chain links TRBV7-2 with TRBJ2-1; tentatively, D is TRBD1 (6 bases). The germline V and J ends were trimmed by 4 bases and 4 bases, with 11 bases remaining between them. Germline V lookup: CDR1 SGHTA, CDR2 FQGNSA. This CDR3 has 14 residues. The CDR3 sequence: CASSSSTGYNEQFF. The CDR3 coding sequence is TGTGCCAGCAGCTCGTCGACAGGTTACAATGAGCAGTTCTTC.

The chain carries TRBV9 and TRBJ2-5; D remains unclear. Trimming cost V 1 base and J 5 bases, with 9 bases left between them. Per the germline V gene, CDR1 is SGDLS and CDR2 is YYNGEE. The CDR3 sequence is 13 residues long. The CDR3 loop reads CASSVPPWETQYF. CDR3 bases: TGTGCCAGCAGCGTACCACCCTGGGAGACCCAGTACTTC.

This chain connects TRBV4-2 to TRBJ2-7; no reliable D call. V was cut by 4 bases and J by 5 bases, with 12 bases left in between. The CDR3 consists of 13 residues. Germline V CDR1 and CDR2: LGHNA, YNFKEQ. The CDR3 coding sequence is TGTGCCAGCAGCCCAATCTCCGGCCACGAGCAGTACTTC. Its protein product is CASSPISGHEQYF.

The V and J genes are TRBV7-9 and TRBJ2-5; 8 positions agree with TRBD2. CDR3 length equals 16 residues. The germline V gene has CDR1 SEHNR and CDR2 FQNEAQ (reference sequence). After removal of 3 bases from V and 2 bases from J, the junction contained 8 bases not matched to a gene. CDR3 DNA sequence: TGTGCCAGCAGCTTCCGTTCAGCGGGAGAACAAGAGACCCAGTACTTC. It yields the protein CASSFRSAGEQETQYF. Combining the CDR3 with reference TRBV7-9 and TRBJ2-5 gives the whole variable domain DTGVSQNPRHKITKRGQNVTFRCDPISEHNRLYWYRQTLGQGPEFLTYFQNEAQLEKSRLLSDRFSAERPKGSFSTLEIQRTEQGDSAMYLCASSFRSAGEQETQYFGPGTRLLVL.

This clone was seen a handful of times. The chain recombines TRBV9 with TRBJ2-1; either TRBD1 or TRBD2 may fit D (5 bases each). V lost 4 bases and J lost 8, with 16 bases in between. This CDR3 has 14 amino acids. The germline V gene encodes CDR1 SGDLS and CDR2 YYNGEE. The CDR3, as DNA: TGTGCCAGCAGCATATGGGGGAGCGGCGATGAGCAGTTCTTC. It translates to CASSIWGSGDEQFF.

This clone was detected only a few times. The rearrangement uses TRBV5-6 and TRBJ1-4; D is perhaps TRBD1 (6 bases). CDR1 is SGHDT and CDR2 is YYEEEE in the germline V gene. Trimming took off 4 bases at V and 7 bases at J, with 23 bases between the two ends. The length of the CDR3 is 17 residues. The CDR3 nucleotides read TGTGCCAGCAGCATCATTCAGGGGTCCGTGGGGACTGAAAAACTGTTTTTT. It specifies CASSIIQGSVGTEKLFF.

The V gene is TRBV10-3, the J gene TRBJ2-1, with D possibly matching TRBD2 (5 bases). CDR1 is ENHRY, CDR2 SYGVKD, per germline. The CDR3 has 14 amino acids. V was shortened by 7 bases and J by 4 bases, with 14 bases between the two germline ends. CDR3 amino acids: CAITTTDLYNEQFF. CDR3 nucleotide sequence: TGTGCCATCACCACCACGGACTTGTACAATGAGCAGTTCTTC.

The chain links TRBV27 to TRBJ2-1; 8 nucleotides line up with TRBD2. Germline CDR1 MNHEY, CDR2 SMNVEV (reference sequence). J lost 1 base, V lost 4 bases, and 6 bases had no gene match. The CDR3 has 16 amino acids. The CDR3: CASSSLTSGSYNEQFF. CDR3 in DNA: TGTGCCAGCAGTTCCCTAACTAGCGGATCCTACAATGAGCAGTTCTTC.

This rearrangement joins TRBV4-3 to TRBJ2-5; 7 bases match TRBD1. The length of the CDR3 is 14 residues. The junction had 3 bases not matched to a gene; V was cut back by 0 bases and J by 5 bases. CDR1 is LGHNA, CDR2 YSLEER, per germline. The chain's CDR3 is CASSQDKGAETQYF. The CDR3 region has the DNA TGCGCCAGCAGCCAAGATAAGGGGGCGGAGACCCAGTACTTC.

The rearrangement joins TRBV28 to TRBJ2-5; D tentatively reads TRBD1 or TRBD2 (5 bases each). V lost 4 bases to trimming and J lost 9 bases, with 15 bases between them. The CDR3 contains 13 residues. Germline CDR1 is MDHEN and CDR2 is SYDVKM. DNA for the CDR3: TGTGCCAGCAGTTCTCCTCTCGAGGGACCCCAGTACTTC. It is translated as CASSSPLEGPQYF. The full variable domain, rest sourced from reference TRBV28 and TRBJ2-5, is DVKVTQSSRYLVKRTGEKVFLECVQDMDHENMFWYRQDPGLGLRLIYFSYDVKMKEKGDIPEGYSVSREKKERFSLILESASTNQTSMYLCASSSPLEGPQYFGPGTRLLVL.

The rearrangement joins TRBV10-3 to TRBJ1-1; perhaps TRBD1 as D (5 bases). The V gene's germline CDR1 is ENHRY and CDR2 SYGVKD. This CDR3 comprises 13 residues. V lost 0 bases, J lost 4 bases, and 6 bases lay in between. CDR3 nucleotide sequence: TGTGCCATCAGTGAGTCGAGGGGCACTGAAGCTTTCTTT. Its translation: CAISESRGTEAFF.

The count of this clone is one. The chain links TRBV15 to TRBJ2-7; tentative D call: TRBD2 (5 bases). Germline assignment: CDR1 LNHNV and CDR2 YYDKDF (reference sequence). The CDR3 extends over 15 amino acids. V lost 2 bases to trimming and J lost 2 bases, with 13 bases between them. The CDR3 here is CATSRSGERPYEQYF. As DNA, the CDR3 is TGTGCCACCAGCAGATCCGGGGAACGGCCCTACGAGCAGTACTTC.

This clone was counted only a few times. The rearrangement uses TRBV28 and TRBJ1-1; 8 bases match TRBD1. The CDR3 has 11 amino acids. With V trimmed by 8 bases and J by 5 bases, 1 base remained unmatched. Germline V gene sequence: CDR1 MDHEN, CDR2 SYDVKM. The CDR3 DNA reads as TGTGCCAGCCGGACAGGGACTGAAGCTTTCTTT. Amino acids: CASRTGTEAFF.